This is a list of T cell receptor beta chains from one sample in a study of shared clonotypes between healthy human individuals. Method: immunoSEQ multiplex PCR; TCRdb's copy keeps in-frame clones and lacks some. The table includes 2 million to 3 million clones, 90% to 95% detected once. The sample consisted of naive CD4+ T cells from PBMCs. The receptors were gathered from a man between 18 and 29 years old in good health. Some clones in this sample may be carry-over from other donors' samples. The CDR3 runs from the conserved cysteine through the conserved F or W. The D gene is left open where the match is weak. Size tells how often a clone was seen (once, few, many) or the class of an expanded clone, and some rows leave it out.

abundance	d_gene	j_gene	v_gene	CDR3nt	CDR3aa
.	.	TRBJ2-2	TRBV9	TGTGCCAGCGGTCGTGAGGGGGTGAACACCGGGGAGCTGTTTTTT	CASGREGVNTGELFF
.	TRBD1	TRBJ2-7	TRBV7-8	TGTGCCAGCAGCTCCCTTCCGGGACAGGGGGCTTATCCCTCCTACGAGCAGTACTTC	CASSSLPGQGAYPSYEQYF
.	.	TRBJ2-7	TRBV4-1	TGCGCCAGCAGCCAAGACAACCGGGCCCGATACTACGAGCAGTACTTC	CASSQDNRARYYEQYF
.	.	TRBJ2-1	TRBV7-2	TGTGCCAGTACGAGTAGGAATGAGCAGTTCTTC	CASTSRNEQFF
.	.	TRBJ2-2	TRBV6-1	TGTGCCAGCAGTGCGTCAGGAAACACCGGGGAGCTGTTTTTT	CASSASGNTGELFF
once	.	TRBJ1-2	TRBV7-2	TGTGCCAGCAGCTCCCTCTCTAGGGACGGCAACTATGGCTACACCTTC	CASSSLSRDGNYGYTF
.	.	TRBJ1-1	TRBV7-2	TGTGCCAGCAGCTTAGCGTTTGCGGGGCCAATGGAAGCTTTCTTT	CASSLAFAGPMEAFF
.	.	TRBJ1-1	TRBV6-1	TGTGCCAGCAGTGTGGACCCTTTGGTGAACACTGAAGCTTTCTTT	CASSVDPLVNTEAFF
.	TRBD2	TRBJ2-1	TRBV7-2	TGTGCCAGCAGCGGACTAGCGGGTACGATCGGCTCCTACAATGAGCAGTTCTTC	CASSGLAGTIGSYNEQFF
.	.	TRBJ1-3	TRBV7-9	TGTGCCAGCAGCTTAGCCGGGAGGGTTAGCTCTGGAAACACCATATATTTT	CASSLAGRVSSGNTIYF
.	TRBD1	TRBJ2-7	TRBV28	TGTGCCAGCAGTTTATTGACAGGGGCCTCCTACGAGCAGTACTTC	CASSLLTGASYEQYF
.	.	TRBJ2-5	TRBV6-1	TGTGCCAGCAGTGAAAGCTTCGGGGGAAAAGAGACCCAGTACTTC	CASSESFGGKETQYF
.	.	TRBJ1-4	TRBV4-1	TGCGCCAGCAGCAACCTCGGGACGGTCAATGAAAAACTGTTTTTT	CASSNLGTVNEKLFF
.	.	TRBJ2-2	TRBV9	TGTGCCAGCAGCGCCAAGCCGATAAACACCGGGGAGCTGTTTTTT	CASSAKPINTGELFF
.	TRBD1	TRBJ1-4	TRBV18	TGTGCCAGCTCACCAACCCGGACAGGGGGATCTAGAGCAACTAATGAAAAACTGTTTTTT	CASSPTRTGGSRATNEKLFF
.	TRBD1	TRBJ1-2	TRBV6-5	TGTGCCAGCAGTCCCCGGACAGGTCCTATGTTCGGCTACACCTTC	CASSPRTGPMFGYTF
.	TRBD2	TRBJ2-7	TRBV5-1	TGCGCCAGCAGCGGAAAACTAGCGGGAGTTATCAACGAGCAGTACTTC	CASSGKLAGVINEQYF
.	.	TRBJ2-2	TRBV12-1	TGTGCCAGCAGCCCGCCCCGGGACATCTTGACCGGGGAGCTGTTTTTT	CASSPPRDILTGELFF
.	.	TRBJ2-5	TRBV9	TGTGCCAGCAGCGTAGGAGCAGGGGGGGAAGAGACCCAGTACTTC	CASSVGAGGEETQYF
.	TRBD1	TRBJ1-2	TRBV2	TGTGCCAGCAGTGTCCAGGGACAGTTTGGAGGCTACACCTTC	CASSVQGQFGGYTF
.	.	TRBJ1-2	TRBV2	TGTGCCAGCAGTACTCGGACGGCGCCGGGTGGCTATGGCTACACCTTC	CASSTRTAPGGYGYTF
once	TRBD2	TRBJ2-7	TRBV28	TGTGCCAGCTCTAGCGGGTCCTACGAGCAGTACTTC	CASSSGSYEQYF
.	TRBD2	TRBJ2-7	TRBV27	TGTGCCAGCAGTCCCCTCAGGGGCGGGGGGACCGAGCAGTACTTC	CASSPLRGGGTEQYF
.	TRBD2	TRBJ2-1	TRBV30	TGTGCCTGGAGTCCGGGACTAGCGGCCCACAATGAGCAGTTCTTC	CAWSPGLAAHNEQFF
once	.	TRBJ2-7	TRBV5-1	TGCGCCAGCAGCTTGGCGTCTTTGCCCCGCGGGATATACGAGCAGTACTTC	CASSLASLPRGIYEQYF
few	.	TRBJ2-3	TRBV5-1	TGCGCCAGCAGCTTTTTGAACCCCACAGATACGCAGTATTTT	CASSFLNPTDTQYF
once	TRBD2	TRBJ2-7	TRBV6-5	TGTGCCAGCAGTTCACGGGTAGCGGGGACCGAGCAGTACTTC	CASSSRVAGTEQYF